This TCR beta chain stems from a study of identical twins. This clonotype was detected a few times. Its antigen remains unidentified. With 1 base removed from V and 1 base from J, the gap between germline ends came to 7 bases. Germline loops: CDR1 MDHEN, CDR2 SYDVKM. This CDR3 contains 14 residues. With template switching, a universal primer site was added, and the cDNA carried unique molecular identifiers. MiXCR was run by TCRdb on the 5' RACE reads, yielding one entry per CDR3 protein. The sample carries about 210,000 distinct CDR3 sequences, roughly a tenth recorded once. Findings and caveats of the study: A cross-sectional statistical analysis, not follow-up of the same donors, supported the conclusions. When twins shared out-of-frame alpha sequences, those sequences had excess low generation probability.

The V gene is TRBV28, the J gene TRBJ1-1; D is ambiguous. Source material: memory (CD45RO+) T cells sorted from blood. The TCR sequence derives from a young woman in good health. CDR3 in amino acids: CASSLFGENTEAFF. DNA for the CDR3: TGTGCCAGCAGTTTATTCGGAGAGAACACTGAAGCTTTCTTT.